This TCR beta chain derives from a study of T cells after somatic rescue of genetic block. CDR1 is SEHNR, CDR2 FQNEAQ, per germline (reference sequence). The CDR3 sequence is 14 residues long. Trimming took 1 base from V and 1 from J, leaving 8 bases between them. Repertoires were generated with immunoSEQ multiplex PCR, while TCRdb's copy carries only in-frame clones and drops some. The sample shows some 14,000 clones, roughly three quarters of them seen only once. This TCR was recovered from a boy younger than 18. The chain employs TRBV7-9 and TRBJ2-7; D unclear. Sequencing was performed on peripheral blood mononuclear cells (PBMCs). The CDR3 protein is CASSLGLKSYEQYF. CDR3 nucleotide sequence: TGTGCCAGCAGCTTAGGTCTCAAATCCTACGAGCAGTACTTC.